The clone carrying this T cell receptor beta chain was seen a single time. Antigen unknown. The data are from a study of blood T cells in healthy people across ages. Points from the study as a whole: No conclusive comparison of naive versus antigen-experienced cells was possible with unsorted PBMCs. In long-lived donors, naive CD4+ cell counts and diversity exceeded those of aged donors.

The CDR3 sequence is 16 residues long. With V trimmed by 3 bases and J by 6 bases, 10 bases remained unmatched. CDR1 and CDR2 (germline): DFQATT, SNEGSKA (reference sequence). A second about 6 to 12 cycle PCR used barcoded and J-beta primers. TCRdb reprocessed the 5' RACE reads with MiXCR, giving one entry per CDR3 protein. The data hold over 1,200,000 distinct CDR3 sequences, with 59% observed a single time. This chain links TRBV20-1 with TRBJ2-2, with TRBD2 matching over 10 bases. This clonotype originated in a young man in good health. What was sequenced was blood. Written as DNA, the CDR3 is TGCAGTGCTAGGGTTCTAGCGGGAGAGTCTGCCGGGGAGCTGTTTTTT. Amino acid sequence: CSARVLAGESAGELFF.